Listed below are T cell receptor beta chains from one sample, sequenced in a study of cytomegalovirus exposure and HLA in healthy donors. Libraries were prepared by immunoSEQ multiplex PCR; TCRdb keeps only in-frame clonotypes and omits some of them. The repertoire holds under 200,000 clones, with roughly 86% as singletons. Input material: PBMCs. The source of these receptors is a man aged 18-30 years in good health and CMV-seropositive. The CDR3 runs from the conserved cysteine through the conserved F or W. The order of the fields is V gene, J gene, clone size, D gene, CDR3 DNA, CDR3 protein. A D gene is named only where the DNA matches it firmly. The size of a clone is reported for some rows only, either as once, few or many, or as a class for expanded clones.

V gene: TRBV4-1; J gene: TRBJ2-1; clone size: NA; D gene: TRBD2; CDR3 DNA: TGCGCCAGCAGCCAAGATGAGCTAGCGGGTGGGGAGCAGTTCTTC; CDR3 protein: CASSQDELAGGEQFF
V gene: TRBV6-4; J gene: TRBJ2-2; clone size: NA; D gene: NA; CDR3 DNA: TGTGCCAGCAGTTCGGCGGCGAACACCGGGGAGCTGTTTTTT; CDR3 protein: CASSSAANTGELFF
V gene: TRBV4-1; J gene: TRBJ2-5; clone size: NA; D gene: NA; CDR3 DNA: TGCGCCAGCAGCCAATCTATTCCTAGAAGCCAAGAGACCCAGTACTTC; CDR3 protein: CASSQSIPRSQETQYF
V gene: TRBV5-1; J gene: TRBJ2-5; clone size: NA; D gene: TRBD1; CDR3 DNA: TGCGCCAGCAACTTAGACAGGGTACAAGAGACCCAGTACTTC; CDR3 protein: CASNLDRVQETQYF
V gene: TRBV6-6; J gene: TRBJ2-7; clone size: once; D gene: TRBD2; CDR3 DNA: TGTGCCAGCCACCCCCCCAGCGGGAGCTCCTACGAGCAGTACTTC; CDR3 protein: CASHPPSGSSYEQYF
V gene: TRBV25-1; J gene: TRBJ2-7; clone size: NA; D gene: NA; CDR3 DNA: TGTGCCAGCAGTGAACGCGAGGACTACGAGCAGTACTTC; CDR3 protein: CASSEREDYEQYF
V gene: TRBV11-2; J gene: TRBJ2-7; clone size: NA; D gene: NA; CDR3 DNA: TGTGCCAGCAGCTATAGCGGAGGGGCCTACGAGCAGTACTTC; CDR3 protein: CASSYSGGAYEQYF
V gene: TRBV19; J gene: TRBJ1-5; clone size: NA; D gene: NA; CDR3 DNA: TGTGCCAGTAGTGGCCTCAATCAGCCCCAGCATTTT; CDR3 protein: CASSGLNQPQHF
V gene: TRBV28; J gene: TRBJ2-7; clone size: NA; D gene: NA; CDR3 DNA: TGTGCCAGCAGTTTAGACGGCAGGACCTACGAGCAGTACTTC; CDR3 protein: CASSLDGRTYEQYF
V gene: TRBV9; J gene: TRBJ2-1; clone size: NA; D gene: TRBD2; CDR3 DNA: TGTGCCAGCAGCCCCTTCCTAGCGGGAGGGTACAATGAGCAGTTCTTC; CDR3 protein: CASSPFLAGGYNEQFF
V gene: TRBV5-1; J gene: TRBJ2-7; clone size: NA; D gene: NA; CDR3 DNA: TGCGCCAGCGGTTGGCGGGCAACCTACGAGCAGTACTTC; CDR3 protein: CASGWRATYEQYF
V gene: TRBV6-8; J gene: TRBJ1-1; clone size: NA; D gene: TRBD1; CDR3 DNA: TGTGCCAGCAGTCAATGCCAGGACAGGGTAAACACTGAAGCTTTCTTT; CDR3 protein: CASSQCQDRVNTEAFF
V gene: TRBV2; J gene: TRBJ1-1; clone size: NA; D gene: TRBD1; CDR3 DNA: TGTGCCAGCAGAGTACAGGGGTTCGGCACTGAAGCTTTCTTT; CDR3 protein: CASRVQGFGTEAFF
V gene: TRBV2; J gene: TRBJ1-1; clone size: NA; D gene: TRBD1; CDR3 DNA: TGTGCCAGCAGTGAACCCTGGACAGGCACTGAAGCTTTCTTT; CDR3 protein: CASSEPWTGTEAFF
V gene: TRBV7-2; J gene: TRBJ2-3; clone size: once; D gene: NA; CDR3 DNA: TGTGCCAGCAGCTTCAGGGTACGAACAGATACGCAGTATTTT; CDR3 protein: CASSFRVRTDTQYF
V gene: TRBV27; J gene: TRBJ2-6; clone size: NA; D gene: NA; CDR3 DNA: TGTGCCAGCCTCTCCCTCGCTGGGGCCAACGTCCTGACTTTC; CDR3 protein: CASLSLAGANVLTF
V gene: TRBV5-4; J gene: TRBJ2-7; clone size: NA; D gene: NA; CDR3 DNA: TGTGCCAGCAGCTTGGCCGGACAGACGTACGAGCAGTACTTC; CDR3 protein: CASSLAGQTYEQYF
V gene: TRBV11-3; J gene: TRBJ2-3; clone size: NA; D gene: TRBD1; CDR3 DNA: TGTGCCAGCAGCTTAACGACAGGGCTTTCTAGCACAGATACGCAGTATTTT; CDR3 protein: CASSLTTGLSSTDTQYF
V gene: TRBV7-3; J gene: TRBJ2-5; clone size: NA; D gene: NA; CDR3 DNA: TGTGCCAGCAGCCCACTCCCGCAGGGTGGGGTAGAGACCCAGTACTTC; CDR3 protein: CASSPLPQGGVETQYF
V gene: TRBV7-8; J gene: TRBJ2-7; clone size: NA; D gene: TRBD2; CDR3 DNA: TGTGCCAGCAGCTTCTCCTCCGTCACTAGCGGGAGGTTCAACGAGCAGTACTTC; CDR3 protein: CASSFSSVTSGRFNEQYF
V gene: TRBV9; J gene: TRBJ2-7; clone size: NA; D gene: NA; CDR3 DNA: TGTGCCAGCAGCGTAGGTGCGGTGATCGGAGAATACGAGCAGTACTTC; CDR3 protein: CASSVGAVIGEYEQYF
V gene: TRBV9; J gene: TRBJ2-3; clone size: NA; D gene: NA; CDR3 DNA: TGTGCCAGCAGCGTCGACGGGAGCACAGATACGCAGTATTTT; CDR3 protein: CASSVDGSTDTQYF
V gene: TRBV18; J gene: TRBJ2-3; clone size: NA; D gene: NA; CDR3 DNA: TGTGCCAGCTCACCACCGTATTTCGATACGCAGTATTTT; CDR3 protein: CASSPPYFDTQYF
V gene: TRBV25-1; J gene: TRBJ2-3; clone size: NA; D gene: NA; CDR3 DNA: TGTGCCAGCTTCGGGTTTTATACGCAGTATTTT; CDR3 protein: CASFGFYTQYF
V gene: TRBV7-9; J gene: TRBJ2-2; clone size: NA; D gene: NA; CDR3 DNA: TGTGCCAGCAGCCGGTACCCAATCGCGAACACCGGGGAGCTGTTTTTT; CDR3 protein: CASSRYPIANTGELFF
V gene: TRBV18; J gene: TRBJ2-1; clone size: NA; D gene: NA; CDR3 DNA: TGTGCCAGCTCCCGCTCACTAGTTCGAGCGACTATCAATGAGCAGTTCTTC; CDR3 protein: CASSRSLVRATINEQFF
V gene: TRBV2; J gene: TRBJ1-1; clone size: NA; D gene: NA; CDR3 DNA: TGTGCCAGCAGGGAGGAGATGAACACTGAAGCTTTCTTT; CDR3 protein: CASREEMNTEAFF
V gene: TRBV19; J gene: TRBJ1-2; clone size: NA; D gene: NA; CDR3 DNA: TGTGCCAGCCAAATCAGAACGGGGAGGATCAACTACACCTTC; CDR3 protein: CASQIRTGRINYTF
V gene: TRBV6-5; J gene: TRBJ2-5; clone size: NA; D gene: TRBD2; CDR3 DNA: TGTGCCAGCAGTTACTTTCTAGCGGGGCAAGAGACCCAGTACTTC; CDR3 protein: CASSYFLAGQETQYF
V gene: TRBV5-1; J gene: TRBJ1-2; clone size: NA; D gene: TRBD1; CDR3 DNA: TGCGCCAGCAGCTGGGGACAGGGATCTTATGGCTACACCTTC; CDR3 protein: CASSWGQGSYGYTF
V gene: TRBV7-6; J gene: TRBJ1-5; clone size: NA; D gene: NA; CDR3 DNA: TGTGCCAGCAGCCCTGCAGGGCCGCCCCAGCATTTT; CDR3 protein: CASSPAGPPQHF
V gene: TRBV5-1; J gene: TRBJ2-7; clone size: NA; D gene: NA; CDR3 DNA: TGCGCCAGCAGAAGAGACGGCGGCGACTCCTACGAGCAGTACTTC; CDR3 protein: CASRRDGGDSYEQYF
V gene: TRBV18; J gene: TRBJ2-1; clone size: NA; D gene: TRBD2; CDR3 DNA: TGTGCCAGCTCACTAACTAGCGGGAGTAACAATGAGCAGTTCTTC; CDR3 protein: CASSLTSGSNNEQFF
V gene: TRBV2; J gene: TRBJ2-3; clone size: NA; D gene: TRBD2; CDR3 DNA: TGTGCCAGCACCCACCTTCGGCGGGAGGGCACAGATACGCAGTATTTT; CDR3 protein: CASTHLRREGTDTQYF
V gene: TRBV5-1; J gene: TRBJ2-3; clone size: NA; D gene: NA; CDR3 DNA: TGCGCCACTGCGACAGAGGTCACAGATACGCAGTATTTT; CDR3 protein: CATATEVTDTQYF
V gene: TRBV5-6; J gene: TRBJ1-1; clone size: NA; D gene: NA; CDR3 DNA: TGTGCCAGCAGCTTGGCCCGGACACCTACTGAAGCTTTCTTT; CDR3 protein: CASSLARTPTEAFF
V gene: TRBV7-9; J gene: TRBJ1-1; clone size: NA; D gene: NA; CDR3 DNA: TGTGCAGACGGGTGGACTGAAGCTTTCTTT; CDR3 protein: CADGWTEAFF
V gene: TRBV6-5; J gene: TRBJ1-5; clone size: NA; D gene: NA; CDR3 DNA: TGTGCCAGCAGTTACTCCTACAGGGAAAATCAGCCCCAGCATTTT; CDR3 protein: CASSYSYRENQPQHF
V gene: TRBV28; J gene: TRBJ2-1; clone size: NA; D gene: TRBD2; CDR3 DNA: TGTGCCAGCAGTTCCAACTATTTGCGGGGGACTTCCTACAATGAGCAGTTCTTC; CDR3 protein: CASSSNYLRGTSYNEQFF
V gene: TRBV15; J gene: TRBJ1-4; clone size: once; D gene: NA; CDR3 DNA: TGTGCCACCAGTACCCACAGGGCGGCTAATGAAAAACTGTTTTTT; CDR3 protein: CATSTHRAANEKLFF
V gene: TRBV5-6; J gene: TRBJ1-1; clone size: NA; D gene: NA; CDR3 DNA: TGTGCCAGCAGTCACCGGTGGGTTGGGCAATGGGCTGAAGCTTTCTTT; CDR3 protein: CASSHRWVGQWAEAFF
V gene: TRBV7-2; J gene: TRBJ1-1; clone size: NA; D gene: TRBD1; CDR3 DNA: TGTGCCAGCAGCTTAGGAACCGGGGACAGGGAAGCTTTCTTT; CDR3 protein: CASSLGTGDREAFF
V gene: TRBV6-1; J gene: TRBJ2-7; clone size: once; D gene: NA; CDR3 DNA: TGTGCCAGCAGGGGCGGACAGAACTCCTACGAGCAGTACTTC; CDR3 protein: CASRGGQNSYEQYF
V gene: TRBV5-6; J gene: TRBJ2-1; clone size: NA; D gene: TRBD2; CDR3 DNA: TGTGCCAGCAGACAGATTCGGGGGGCCTACAATGAGCAGTTCTTC; CDR3 protein: CASRQIRGAYNEQFF
V gene: TRBV6-1; J gene: TRBJ1-2; clone size: NA; D gene: NA; CDR3 DNA: TGTGCCAGCAGTGAAGCGCTCATAGAGCCCGACATTTATGGCTACACCTTC; CDR3 protein: CASSEALIEPDIYGYTF
V gene: TRBV15; J gene: TRBJ2-7; clone size: NA; D gene: NA; CDR3 DNA: TGTGCCACCAGCAGGGACATTCCCTACGAGCAGTACTTC; CDR3 protein: CATSRDIPYEQYF
V gene: TRBV27; J gene: TRBJ1-1; clone size: NA; D gene: NA; CDR3 DNA: TGTGCCAGCAGTTTAAACTTAGCGTCGAACACTGAAGCTTTCTTT; CDR3 protein: CASSLNLASNTEAFF
V gene: TRBV13; J gene: TRBJ2-2; clone size: NA; D gene: TRBD2; CDR3 DNA: TGTGCCAGCAGCTTGGGACTAGCGACCGGGGAGCTGTTTTTT; CDR3 protein: CASSLGLATGELFF
V gene: TRBV2; J gene: TRBJ2-1; clone size: NA; D gene: TRBD1; CDR3 DNA: TGTGCCAGCAGTGAAATTGTGGCAGGGGGAAATGAGCAGTTCTTC; CDR3 protein: CASSEIVAGGNEQFF
V gene: TRBV20-1; J gene: TRBJ1-5; clone size: NA; D gene: NA; CDR3 DNA: TGCAGTGCACAGGATTCTCAGCCCCAGCATTTT; CDR3 protein: CSAQDSQPQHF
V gene: TRBV29-1; J gene: TRBJ1-2; clone size: NA; D gene: NA; CDR3 DNA: TGCAGCGGTGGGCGGAGGGCTGATGGCTACACCTTC; CDR3 protein: CSGGRRADGYTF
V gene: TRBV7-9; J gene: TRBJ2-2; clone size: NA; D gene: TRBD2; CDR3 DNA: TGTGCCAGCAGCCAGACCGGGACTAGCGGTTCGACCGGGGAGCTGTTTTTT; CDR3 protein: CASSQTGTSGSTGELFF
V gene: TRBV14; J gene: TRBJ1-1; clone size: NA; D gene: TRBD1; CDR3 DNA: TGTGCCAGCAGTTTCTCGACAGGGGGCACTGAAGCTTTCTTT; CDR3 protein: CASSFSTGGTEAFF
V gene: TRBV19; J gene: TRBJ2-2; clone size: once; D gene: TRBD1; CDR3 DNA: TGTGCCAGTGGAGGCAACCCCGGGACAGGGGGTACCGGGGAGCTGTTTTTT; CDR3 protein: CASGGNPGTGGTGELFF